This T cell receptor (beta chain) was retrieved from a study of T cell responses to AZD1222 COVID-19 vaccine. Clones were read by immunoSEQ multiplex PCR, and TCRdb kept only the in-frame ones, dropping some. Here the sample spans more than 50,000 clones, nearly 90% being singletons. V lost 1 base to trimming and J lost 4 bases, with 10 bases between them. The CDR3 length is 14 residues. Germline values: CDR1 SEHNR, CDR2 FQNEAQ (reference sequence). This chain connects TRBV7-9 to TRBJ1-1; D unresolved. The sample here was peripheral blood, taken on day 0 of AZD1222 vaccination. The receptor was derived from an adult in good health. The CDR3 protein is CASSLGVGGTEAFF. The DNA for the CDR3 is TGTGCCAGCAGCTTAGGGGTGGGTGGCACTGAAGCTTTCTTT.